The 13 T cell receptor beta chains in this list originate from one sample, sequenced in a study of cytomegalovirus exposure and HLA in healthy donors. Using immunoSEQ multiplex PCR, the repertoire was profiled, and TCRdb retains in-frame clones only, with some absent. The sample lists about 360,000 clones, around 86% occurring once. Source material: PBMCs. Every receptor here comes from a woman aged 18-35 years in good health and CMV-seronegative.

The chain employs TRBV7-9 and TRBJ1-1, with no clear D. The V gene lost 7 bases and the J gene lost 7 bases, with 16 bases spanning the gap. This CDR3 contains 13 residues. Germline CDR1 reads SEHNR; CDR2 reads FQNEAQ (reference sequence). The chain's CDR3 is CASISNSGIEAFF. The CDR3 DNA is TGTGCCAGCATCTCTAACTCGGGAATTGAAGCTTTCTTT.

This clone was observed a single time. The chain carries TRBV4-2 and TRBJ1-6; a weak D match, TRBD1 (5 bases). Germline assignment: CDR1 LGHNA and CDR2 YNFKEQ. V lost 1 base to trimming and J lost 8 bases, with 18 bases between them. The CDR3 covers 17 residues. In DNA, the CDR3 is TGTGCCAGCAGCCAAGTGACTGAGCCCGGGGGACATTCACCCCTCCACTTT. Its protein is CASSQVTEPGGHSPLHF.

This rearrangement joins TRBV5-1 to TRBJ2-7; TRBD1 is a possible D gene (6 bases). CDR1 is SGHRS and CDR2 is YFSETQ in the germline V gene. Deletions cut 3 bases from V and 3 bases from J, with 10 bases between. This CDR3 has 13 residues. The CDR3 sequence: CASSWGHDYEQYF. The CDR3 DNA reads as TGCGCCAGCAGCTGGGGACACGACTACGAGCAGTACTTC.

The chain has TRBV7-8 and TRBJ1-5, with a weak D call TRBD1 (6 bases). Germline-derived CDR1 and CDR2 are SGHVS and FQNEAQ. The CDR3 is 12 residues long. The germline V and J ends were trimmed by 4 bases and 6 bases, with 7 bases remaining between them. The CDR3 DNA sequence: TGTGCCAGCAGCTCAGGGGCTCAGCCCCAGCATTTT. Protein: CASSSGAQPQHF.

This clone was found once. This chain links TRBV30 with TRBJ2-1, with 10 bases identical to TRBD2. V dropped 0 bases and J dropped 2; count of bases not matched to a gene: 13. Germline V lookup: CDR1 GTSNPN, CDR2 SVGIG (reference sequence). The CDR3 runs 19 residues. DNA of the CDR3: TGTGCCTGGAGTGTAAAAGCGGGGGGGCTTTTAGTGACCTACAATGAGCAGTTCTTC. Its protein product is CAWSVKAGGLLVTYNEQFF.

This clone was seen a single time. The CDR3 DNA reads as TGCGCCAGCAGCTGGCGGGGGGAGAGGGAGACCCAGTACTTC. This codes for CASSWRGERETQYF. The chain is built from TRBV5-1 and TRBJ2-5; 8 bases are a match to TRBD2. CDR1 and CDR2 from the germline V gene are SGHRS and YFSETQ. There are 14 residues in the CDR3. The V gene end was trimmed by 3 bases and the J gene end by 5 bases; junction bases not matched to a gene: 6.

This clone was seen only a few times. CDR3 DNA: TGTGCCAGCAGCGCGGGACAGGGAACAGGCTACGAGCAGTACTTC. This sequence encodes CASSAGQGTGYEQYF. J is TRBJ2-7 and V is TRBV5-4; 9 bases map to TRBD1. This CDR3 has 15 residues. The ends lost 4 bases at V and 3 bases at J; junction bases unmatched: 8. The V gene's germline CDR1 is SGHNT and CDR2 YYREEE (reference sequence).

CDR3 in DNA: TGCGCCAGCAGCCCCGTGGGGGCTGATGGCTACACCTTC. Protein product: CASSPVGADGYTF. The chain has TRBV5-1 and TRBJ1-2; maybe TRBD1 (6 bases). The germline V and J ends were trimmed by 4 bases and 6 bases, with 13 bases remaining between them. The CDR3 totals 13 residues. The germline V gene encodes CDR1 SGHRS and CDR2 YFSETQ.

The rearrangement uses TRBV10-2 and TRBJ2-2, with unresolved D. In germline, CDR1 is WSHSY, CDR2 SAAADI. Trimming left V 8 bases short and J 2 bases short, with 6 bases between. The CDR3 length is 12 residues. The CDR3 here is CASAANTGELFF. As DNA, the CDR3 is TGCGCCAGCGCGGCCAACACCGGGGAGCTGTTTTTT.

The chain combines TRBV4-1 with TRBJ2-2; tentatively, D is TRBD2 (6 bases). V was clipped by 1 base and J by 5 bases, with 11 bases between them. Germline loops: CDR1 MGHRA, CDR2 YSYEKL. There are 15 residues in the CDR3. CDR3 in amino acids: CASSQVAGWTGELFF. CDR3 coding DNA: TGCGCCAGCAGCCAAGTGGCGGGGTGGACCGGGGAGCTGTTTTTT.

The V call is TRBV13, the J call TRBJ1-5; D is possibly TRBD1 (6 bases). The germline gives CDR1 PRHDT, CDR2 FYEKMQ (reference sequence). Trimming took off 5 bases at V and 1 base at J, with 9 bases between the two ends. This CDR3 comprises 14 residues. CDR3 loop: CASSDRSSNQPQHF. CDR3 bases: TGTGCCAGCAGCGACAGGAGCAGCAATCAGCCCCAGCATTTT.

The chain combines TRBV5-1 with TRBJ2-1, with D unclear. The V and J ends lost 7 bases and 0 bases respectively, with 20 bases between them. Germline CDR1 SGHRS, CDR2 YFSETQ. This CDR3 has 17 amino acids. CDR3 bases: TGCGCCAGCCGCTCAAGTGGCCGCCGGAGCTCCTACAATGAGCAGTTCTTC. Amino acid sequence: CASRSSGRRSSYNEQFF.

This chain links TRBV27 with TRBJ1-2; 7 positions match TRBD1. This CDR3 region has 13 residues. Germline CDR1 and CDR2: MNHEY and SMNVEV (reference sequence). Trimming removed 5 bases from V and 8 bases from J; junction bases left unmatched: 8. The DNA of the CDR3 is TGTGCCAGCAGTGCCGGGACAGTCACGGGCTACACCTTC. Encoded protein: CASSAGTVTGYTF.